What follows are 18 T cell receptor beta chains derived from one specimen sequenced in a study of blood T cell repertoires in COVID-19. Assay used: immunoSEQ multiplex PCR; TCRdb lists only in-frame clones, some missing. The data show around 190,000 clones, about 88% seen once. The material sequenced was peripheral blood. These receptors all stem from a man aged 18 to 30 with active or convalescent COVID-19.

J is TRBJ1-4 and V is TRBV5-1, with TRBD1 as a possible D gene (6 bases). The germline V gene has CDR1 SGHRS and CDR2 YFSETQ. The CDR3 extends over 15 amino acids. V shed 4 bases and J shed 7 bases, with 17 bases lying between them. The CDR3: CASSTEGGAVEKLFF. The DNA for the CDR3 is TGCGCCAGCAGCACCGAGGGGGGGGCGGTTGAAAAACTGTTTTTT.

J is TRBJ2-7 and V is TRBV6-5; 9 bases align to TRBD1. The CDR3 loop spans 16 amino acids. The V gene's germline CDR1 is MNHEY and CDR2 SVGAGI. J gave up 1 base and V 0 bases, and 4 bases lay outside the gene matches. The CDR3, as DNA: TGTGCCAGCAGTTACTCGGGGACAGGGTCTTCCTACGAGCAGTACTTC. This translates into CASSYSGTGSSYEQYF.

V gene TRBV6-5 combines with J gene TRBJ1-2, with a tentative D call TRBD1 (5 bases). The CDR3 runs to 14 residues. Per germline, CDR1 MNHEY and CDR2 SVGAGI. V lost 7 bases and J 7 bases, leaving 19 bases between the germline ends. CDR3 protein: CASIFRGGSGGYTF. CDR3 coding DNA: TGTGCCAGCATCTTTCGGGGGGGAAGCGGTGGCTACACCTTC.

The CDR3 DNA reads TGTGCCAGCAGCTTCGGTCGAGACTATGGCTACACCTTC. Translating it yields CASSFGRDYGYTF. V and J are TRBV7-2 and TRBJ1-2; D call uncertain. The CDR3 length is 13 residues. V was shortened by 3 bases and J by 3 bases, with 8 bases between the two germline ends. Germline V lookup: CDR1 SGHTA, CDR2 FQGNSA.

J is TRBJ2-1 and V is TRBV19; the D is unclear. The V gene lost 6 bases and the J gene lost 1 base, with 10 bases spanning the gap. Germline CDR1 and CDR2: LNHDA and SQIVND (reference sequence). This CDR3 has 14 amino acids. The CDR3 protein is CASSPRSSYNEQFF. The CDR3, as DNA: TGTGCCAGTAGCCCTCGGAGTTCCTACAATGAGCAGTTCTTC.

The chain has TRBV7-2 and TRBJ2-7; TRBD1 matches 9 bases. Germline loops: CDR1 SGHTA, CDR2 FQGNSA. J lost 6 bases, V lost 7 bases, and 7 bases had no gene match. CDR3 length: 13 amino acids. CDR3 residues: CASTGQGPREQYF. The CDR3 DNA is TGTGCCAGCACCGGACAGGGGCCCCGCGAGCAGTACTTC.

The J gene is TRBJ1-3, the V gene TRBV5-1; possible D gene TRBD1, 6 bases. The CDR3 length is 14 residues. Trimming removed 5 bases from V and 4 bases from J, with 13 bases in between. CDR1 and CDR2 from the germline V gene are SGHRS and YFSETQ. CDR3 region: CASRQGQGGNTIYF. CDR3 in DNA: TGCGCCAGCAGGCAGGGGCAGGGAGGAAACACCATATATTTT. The variable domain in full, completed from reference TRBV5-1 and TRBJ1-3, reads KAGVTQTPRYLIKTRGQQVTLSCSPISGHRSVSWYQQTPGQGLQFLFEYFSETQRNKGNFPGRFSGRQFSNSRSEMNVSTLELGDSALYLCASRQGQGGNTIYFGEGSWLTVV.

This clone was detected a few times. The chain uses TRBV5-1 and TRBJ1-1; TRBD1 is a possible D gene (5 bases). Germline values: CDR1 SGHRS, CDR2 YFSETQ. Deletions cut 3 bases from V and 1 base from J, with 13 bases between. The length of the CDR3 is 15 residues. The CDR3 is CASSSGVLSNTEAFF. CDR3 DNA: TGCGCCAGCAGCTCGGGGGTACTCTCGAACACTGAAGCTTTCTTT. Based on the CDR3 plus reference TRBV5-1 and TRBJ1-1, the full variable domain is KAGVTQTPRYLIKTRGQQVTLSCSPISGHRSVSWYQQTPGQGLQFLFEYFSETQRNKGNFPGRFSGRQFSNSRSEMNVSTLELGDSALYLCASSSGVLSNTEAFFGQGTRLTVV.

The J gene is TRBJ1-2, the V gene TRBV30; 8 bases agree with TRBD1. CDR3 length equals 12 residues. V trimming: 7 bases; J trimming: 5 bases; junction bases outside the gene matches: 6. Germline CDR1 and CDR2: GTSNPN and SVGIG (reference sequence). The CDR3 spells CASDRGRYGYTF. In nucleotides, the CDR3 is TGTGCCTCAGACAGGGGAAGATATGGCTACACCTTC.

J is TRBJ1-1 and V is TRBV29-1; D gene ambiguous. The CDR3 consists of 14 residues. From germline, CDR1 is SQVTM and CDR2 ANQGSEA. Trimming left V 6 bases short and J 5 bases short, with 19 bases between. CDR3 DNA: TGCAGCGTGGTGGGCGTCCCCCCGGGGACTGAAGCTTTCTTT. The encoded protein is CSVVGVPPGTEAFF.

The sample holds one count of this clone. The V and J genes are TRBV19 and TRBJ1-1; D not resolved. Trimming cost V 4 bases and J 0 bases, with 6 bases left between them. The CDR3 is 13 amino acids. The germline V gene encodes CDR1 LNHDA and CDR2 SQIVND (reference sequence). CDR3 region: CASSTGVNTEAFF. CDR3 bases: TGTGCCAGTAGTACCGGGGTGAACACTGAAGCTTTCTTT.

The chain employs TRBV30 and TRBJ1-5; D is possibly TRBD1 (5 bases). Trimming pared 0 bases from V and 6 bases from J, leaving 12 bases between. Germline V lookup: CDR1 GTSNPN, CDR2 SVGIG (reference sequence). This CDR3 is built from 14 residues. CDR3 region: CAWSVGGYSQPQHF. CDR3 nucleotide sequence: TGTGCCTGGAGTGTGGGGGGTTACTCTCAGCCCCAGCATTTT. Together with reference TRBV30 and TRBJ1-5, the CDR3 gives the full variable domain: SQTIHQWPATLVQPVGSPLSLECTVEGTSNPNLYWYRQAAGRGLQLLFYSVGIGQISSEVPQNLSASRPQDRQFILSSKKLLLSDSGFYLCAWSVGGYSQPQHFGDGTRLSIL.

The genes are TRBV6-1 and TRBJ1-5; 7 bases agree with TRBD1. Germline V lookup: CDR1 MNHNS, CDR2 SASEGT. V lost 1 base and J lost 0; bases outside the gene matches: 0. The CDR3 length is 15 residues. The CDR3 coding sequence is TGTGCCAGCAGTGAAGGACAGGGTAGCAATCAGCCCCAGCATTTT. This codes for CASSEGQGSNQPQHF.

The chain has TRBV30 and TRBJ2-2, with 10 positions matching TRBD1. CDR1 GTSNPN and CDR2 SVGIG come from the germline V gene (reference sequence). The CDR3 contains 16 residues. V lost 3 bases, J lost 0 bases, and 4 bases stayed unmatched. The chain's CDR3 is CAWRLGQGANTGELFF. The CDR3, as DNA: TGTGCCTGGAGACTAGGACAGGGGGCGAACACCGGGGAGCTGTTTTTT.

The chain is built from TRBV5-5 and TRBJ1-6; 9 bases match TRBD1. CDR3 length: 14 residues. The trim removed 4 bases at V and 10 bases at J, leaving 6 bases unmatched. Germline values: CDR1 SGHKS, CDR2 YYEKEE (reference sequence). The CDR3 coding sequence is TGTGCCAGCAGCCACGGGACAGGGTACTCACCCCTCCACTTT. Translating gives CASSHGTGYSPLHF.

This chain links TRBV7-9 with TRBJ2-7; 10 bases align to TRBD2. Germline CDR1 reads SEHNR; CDR2 reads FQNEAQ (reference sequence). There are 16 residues in the CDR3. V shed 5 bases, J shed 3 bases, and the junction held 10 bases outside the gene matches. The CDR3 DNA sequence: TGTGCCAGCAGCCACCATCCTAGCGGGGGACACTACGAGCAGTACTTC. Its protein is CASSHHPSGGHYEQYF.

V and J are TRBV5-1 and TRBJ1-2; the match to TRBD1 covers 9 bases. The CDR3 has 13 residues. Germline lookup yields CDR1 SGHRS and CDR2 YFSETQ. V shed 4 bases, J shed 3 bases, and the junction held 1 base outside the gene matches. CDR3 coding DNA: TGCGCCAGCAGCGACAGGGGGTACTATGGCTACACCTTC. The encoded protein is CASSDRGYYGYTF.

The V call is TRBV6-6, the J call TRBJ1-5; 8 nucleotides match TRBD1. The germline V gene has CDR1 MNHNY and CDR2 SVGAGI (reference sequence). The CDR3 length is 16 residues. Trimming at V came to 6 bases and at J to 2 bases, leaving 9 bases not matched to a gene. The CDR3 region has the DNA TGTGCCAGCAGCCATGACAGGGGCGCGGGCAATCAGCCCCAGCATTTT. It yields the protein CASSHDRGAGNQPQHF.